The rows below give T cell receptor beta chains drawn from one sample of a study of blood T cell repertoires in COVID-19. Sequencing used immunoSEQ multiplex PCR; TCRdb keeps in-frame clones, though not all of them. The repertoire holds 120,000 to 150,000 clones, with around 82% as singletons. Sequenced: peripheral blood. The receptors stem from a man in his sixties with active or convalescent COVID-19. Each CDR3 is given with its conserved first and last residue. D genes are given only for firm matches. Clone size is not always given. Where it is, it says once, few, many or a class for expanded clones.

d_gene: TRBD1; v_gene: TRBV7-2; abundance: NA; j_gene: TRBJ1-6; CDR3nt: TGTGCCAGCAGCTTAGATGGGGTAGGGGGCTCACCCCTCCACTTT; CDR3aa: CASSLDGVGGSPLHF
d_gene: NA; v_gene: TRBV19; abundance: NA; j_gene: TRBJ2-5; CDR3nt: TGTGCCAGTAGTATACAGACAGGACAAGAGACCCAGTACTTC; CDR3aa: CASSIQTGQETQYF
d_gene: TRBD1; v_gene: TRBV7-9; abundance: NA; j_gene: TRBJ1-6; CDR3nt: TGTGCCAGCAGCTCACCGGGACAGAGTTCACCCCTCCACTTT; CDR3aa: CASSSPGQSSPLHF
d_gene: TRBD1; v_gene: TRBV19; abundance: NA; j_gene: TRBJ2-2; CDR3nt: TGTGCCAGTATCTTGACAGGGGGCTACACCGGGGAGCTGTTTTTT; CDR3aa: CASILTGGYTGELFF
d_gene: NA; v_gene: TRBV28; abundance: NA; j_gene: TRBJ1-6; CDR3nt: TGTGCCAGCAGTTTTGGGCGGGAAAATTCACCCCTCCACTTT; CDR3aa: CASSFGRENSPLHF
d_gene: NA; v_gene: TRBV27; abundance: NA; j_gene: TRBJ2-3; CDR3nt: TGTGCCAGCAGTTCTGGACAGAGCACAGATACGCAGTATTTT; CDR3aa: CASSSGQSTDTQYF
d_gene: TRBD2; v_gene: TRBV11-2; abundance: NA; j_gene: TRBJ2-3; CDR3nt: TGTGCCAGCAGCTTAGTCCACCCGGCGGGAGTAGGAATGAATACGCAGTATTTT; CDR3aa: CASSLVHPAGVGMNTQYF
d_gene: TRBD1; v_gene: TRBV29-1; abundance: NA; j_gene: TRBJ1-3; CDR3nt: TGCAGCGTCTCAACAGGGGTTGGAAACACCATATATTTT; CDR3aa: CSVSTGVGNTIYF
d_gene: TRBD2; v_gene: TRBV10-3; abundance: NA; j_gene: TRBJ2-5; CDR3nt: TGTGCCATCAGTGAGAGACTAGCGGGAATGGAGACCCAGTACTTC; CDR3aa: CAISERLAGMETQYF
d_gene: TRBD1; v_gene: TRBV7-9; abundance: NA; j_gene: TRBJ1-1; CDR3nt: TGTGCCAGCAGGTGGACAGGGAACACTGAAGCTTTCTTT; CDR3aa: CASRWTGNTEAFF
d_gene: NA; v_gene: TRBV3-1/TRBV3-2; abundance: NA; j_gene: TRBJ2-7; CDR3nt: TGTGCCAGCAGCCAGACGGGAGACGAGCAGTACTTC; CDR3aa: CASSQTGDEQYF
d_gene: NA; v_gene: TRBV28; abundance: NA; j_gene: TRBJ1-4; CDR3nt: TGTGCCAGCACTCCCCCCGGGGTTAATGAAAAACTGTTTTTT; CDR3aa: CASTPPGVNEKLFF
d_gene: NA; v_gene: TRBV9; abundance: NA; j_gene: TRBJ2-5; CDR3nt: TGTGCCAGCAGCCCCCGGACAGCTCAAGAGACCCAGTACTTC; CDR3aa: CASSPRTAQETQYF
d_gene: TRBD1; v_gene: TRBV29-1; abundance: NA; j_gene: TRBJ2-3; CDR3nt: TGCAGCGTCACAGCACAGGGGGCCACAGATACGCAGTATTTT; CDR3aa: CSVTAQGATDTQYF
d_gene: TRBD1; v_gene: TRBV3-1/TRBV3-2; abundance: NA; j_gene: TRBJ2-7; CDR3nt: TGTGCCAGCAGAGGACAGGGGTCCTACGAGCAGTACTTC; CDR3aa: CASRGQGSYEQYF
d_gene: NA; v_gene: TRBV19; abundance: once; j_gene: TRBJ1-4; CDR3nt: TGTGCCAGTAGTATGAGGACAGCAACTAATGAAAAACTGTTTTTT; CDR3aa: CASSMRTATNEKLFF
d_gene: TRBD1; v_gene: TRBV10-3; abundance: few; j_gene: TRBJ1-4; CDR3nt: TGTGCCTCTAAACCCGGGACAGGGGGCTCTACGCCCACTGAAAAACTGTTTTTT; CDR3aa: CASKPGTGGSTPTEKLFF
d_gene: NA; v_gene: TRBV11-3; abundance: NA; j_gene: TRBJ2-5; CDR3nt: TGTGCCAGCAGCCAAAACAGGGCCAAGACGGAGACCCAGTACTTC; CDR3aa: CASSQNRAKTETQYF
d_gene: NA; v_gene: TRBV19; abundance: once; j_gene: TRBJ1-3; CDR3nt: TGTGCCAGTAAAATGAGCTCTGGAAACACCATATATTTT; CDR3aa: CASKMSSGNTIYF
d_gene: NA; v_gene: TRBV19; abundance: NA; j_gene: TRBJ1-5; CDR3nt: TGTGCCAGTAGGTTTGGGCAGGGGAATCAGCCCCAGCATTTT; CDR3aa: CASRFGQGNQPQHF
d_gene: NA; v_gene: TRBV7-2; abundance: NA; j_gene: TRBJ2-5; CDR3nt: TGTGCCAGCAGCCTCTTAATAAAAGAGACCCAGTACTTC; CDR3aa: CASSLLIKETQYF
d_gene: TRBD1; v_gene: TRBV6-6; abundance: NA; j_gene: TRBJ1-6; CDR3nt: TGTGCCAGCAGTCCTTGGACAGGTCGATGGGGATATAATTCACCCCTCCACTTT; CDR3aa: CASSPWTGRWGYNSPLHF
d_gene: TRBD2; v_gene: TRBV7-3; abundance: NA; j_gene: TRBJ2-7; CDR3nt: TGTGCCAGCAGCTTATTAGCGGGAGGTAACGAGCAGTACTTC; CDR3aa: CASSLLAGGNEQYF